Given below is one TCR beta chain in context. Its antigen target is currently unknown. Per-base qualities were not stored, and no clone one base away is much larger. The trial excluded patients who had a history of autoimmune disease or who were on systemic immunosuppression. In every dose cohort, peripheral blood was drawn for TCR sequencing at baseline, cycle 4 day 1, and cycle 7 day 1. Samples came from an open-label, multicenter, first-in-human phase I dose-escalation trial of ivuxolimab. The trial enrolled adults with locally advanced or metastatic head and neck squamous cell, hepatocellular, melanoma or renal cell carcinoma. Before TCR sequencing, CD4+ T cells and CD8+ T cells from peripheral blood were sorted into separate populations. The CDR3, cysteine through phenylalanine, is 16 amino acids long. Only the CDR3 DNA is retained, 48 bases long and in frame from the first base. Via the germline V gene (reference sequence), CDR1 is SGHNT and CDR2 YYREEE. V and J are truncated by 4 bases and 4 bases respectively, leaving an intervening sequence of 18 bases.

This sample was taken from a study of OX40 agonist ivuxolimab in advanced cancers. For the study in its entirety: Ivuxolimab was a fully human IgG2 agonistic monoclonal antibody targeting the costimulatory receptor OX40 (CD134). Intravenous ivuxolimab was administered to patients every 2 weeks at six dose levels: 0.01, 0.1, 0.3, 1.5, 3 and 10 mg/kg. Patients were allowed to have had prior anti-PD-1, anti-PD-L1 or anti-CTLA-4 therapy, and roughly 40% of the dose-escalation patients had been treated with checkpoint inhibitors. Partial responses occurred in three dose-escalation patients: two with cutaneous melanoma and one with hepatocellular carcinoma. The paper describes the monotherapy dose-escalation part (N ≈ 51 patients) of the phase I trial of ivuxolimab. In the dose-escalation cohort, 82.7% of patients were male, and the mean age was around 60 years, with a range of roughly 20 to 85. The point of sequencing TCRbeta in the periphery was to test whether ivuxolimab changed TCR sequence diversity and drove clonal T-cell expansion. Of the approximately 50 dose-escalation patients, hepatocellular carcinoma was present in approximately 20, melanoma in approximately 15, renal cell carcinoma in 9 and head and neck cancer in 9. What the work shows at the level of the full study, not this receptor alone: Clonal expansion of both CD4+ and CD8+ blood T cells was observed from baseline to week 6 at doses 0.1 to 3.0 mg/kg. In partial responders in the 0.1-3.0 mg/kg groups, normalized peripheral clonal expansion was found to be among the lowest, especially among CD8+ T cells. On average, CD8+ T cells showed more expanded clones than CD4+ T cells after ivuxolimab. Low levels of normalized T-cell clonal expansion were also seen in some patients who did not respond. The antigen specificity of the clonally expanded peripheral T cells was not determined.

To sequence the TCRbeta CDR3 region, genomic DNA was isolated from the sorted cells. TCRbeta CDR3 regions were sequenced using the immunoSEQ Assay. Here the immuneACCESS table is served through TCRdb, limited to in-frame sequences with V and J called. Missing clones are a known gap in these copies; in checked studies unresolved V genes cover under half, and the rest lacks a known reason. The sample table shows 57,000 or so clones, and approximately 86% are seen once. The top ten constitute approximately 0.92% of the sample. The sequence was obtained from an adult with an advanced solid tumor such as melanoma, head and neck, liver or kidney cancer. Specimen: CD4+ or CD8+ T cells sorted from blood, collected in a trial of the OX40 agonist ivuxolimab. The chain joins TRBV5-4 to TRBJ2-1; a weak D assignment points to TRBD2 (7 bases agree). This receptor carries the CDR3 CASSRGGSGAYNEQFF. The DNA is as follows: TGTGCCAGCAGCAGGGGGGGATCCGGGGCGTACAATGAGCAGTTCTTC.